The rows below give T cell receptor beta chains drawn from one sample of a study of neoadjuvant anti-PD-1 for oral cavity cancer. Clones were read by immunoSEQ multiplex PCR, and TCRdb kept only the in-frame ones, dropping some. This table holds 6,500 to 7,000 clones, around 50% found once. Sample: tumor tissue, taken before nivolumab (anti-PD-1) treatment. The receptors come from a person aged 40 to 85 with oral cavity squamous cell carcinoma. Both conserved end residues are part of each CDR3. A D gene is named only where the DNA matches it firmly. Only part of the rows carry a size: once, few, many, or a class if the clone is expanded.

j_gene	d_gene	v_gene	abundance	CDR3nt	CDR3aa
TRBJ2-2	TRBD1	TRBV7-9	few	TGTGCCAGCAGCCGAGGGACAGTCGTCACCGGGGAGCTGTTTTTT	CASSRGTVVTGELFF
TRBJ1-1	.	TRBV10-2	.	TGCGCCAGCAGTAAGGACAGGAACACTGAAGCTTTCTTT	CASSKDRNTEAFF
TRBJ1-1	.	TRBV11-2	.	TGTGCCAGCGTGTCACAGCCGAACACTGAAGCTTTCTTT	CASVSQPNTEAFF
TRBJ1-1	.	TRBV6-5	.	TGTGCCAGCAGTTACTCTACAGGCCCGAACACTGAAGCTTTCTTT	CASSYSTGPNTEAFF
TRBJ2-1	TRBD2	TRBV11-2	medium-sized	TGTGCCAGCAGCTATACGATAGCGGGGTACAATGAGCAGTTCTTC	CASSYTIAGYNEQFF
TRBJ1-2	.	TRBV30	few	TGTGCCTGGAGTAGACAGAGCTATGGCTACACCTTC	CAWSRQSYGYTF
TRBJ2-3	TRBD1	TRBV4-2	.	TGTGCCAGCAGCCAAGAAGGACAGGAGACAGATACGCAGTATTTT	CASSQEGQETDTQYF
TRBJ1-6	TRBD1	TRBV6-6	few	TGTGCCAGCAGTTTGACAGGGTATAATTCACCCCTCCACTTT	CASSLTGYNSPLHF
TRBJ2-1	TRBD1	TRBV4-3	.	TGCGCCAGCAGCCCCAGGGACAGGGGATCTTACAATGAGCAGTTCTTC	CASSPRDRGSYNEQFF
TRBJ1-1	.	TRBV27	.	TGTGCCAGCAGTCTCCACAGGGTAGAAACTGAAGCTTTCTTT	CASSLHRVETEAFF
TRBJ1-2	TRBD1	TRBV7-6	few	TGTGCCACCTACGGGACAGAGAAAACTAACTATGGCTACACCTTC	CATYGTEKTNYGYTF
TRBJ1-6	.	TRBV4-3	.	TGCGCCAGCAGCCAAGTAGGGACATTAAATTCACCCCTCCACTTT	CASSQVGTLNSPLHF
TRBJ1-1	TRBD1	TRBV7-2	.	TGTGCCAGCGAGCTGACAGGGGGCGGTTTGGTGGACACTGAAGCTTTCTTT	CASELTGGGLVDTEAFF
TRBJ2-6	TRBD1	TRBV27	.	TGTGCCAGCAGTTCGCGCACCGGGACAGCCCTCGTCCTGACTTTC	CASSSRTGTALVLTF
TRBJ2-6	.	TRBV19	few	TGTGCCAGTAGTCCGACCCTCGGCTCTGGGGCCAACGTCCTGACTTTC	CASSPTLGSGANVLTF
TRBJ2-5	TRBD2	TRBV28	.	TGTGCCAGCAGTCCCGGGGGGTCCCAAGAGACCCAGTACTTC	CASSPGGSQETQYF
TRBJ2-3	.	TRBV5-1	.	TGCGCCAGCAGCTTGGGGGATCGGACAGATACAGATACGCAGTATTTT	CASSLGDRTDTDTQYF
TRBJ2-5	TRBD2	TRBV2	.	TGTGCCAGCAGAGCTACTAGCGGGGGGTTTCAAGAGACCCAGTACTTC	CASRATSGGFQETQYF
TRBJ1-1	.	TRBV5-1	.	TGCGCCAGCAGCTTGATGGGGGCGGCGAACACTGAAGCTTTCTTT	CASSLMGAANTEAFF
TRBJ1-6	.	TRBV18	few	TGTGCCAGCTCACCAGGGGCAGGGGTGAATAATTCACCCCTCCACTTT	CASSPGAGVNNSPLHF
TRBJ1-2	.	TRBV30	.	TGTGCCTGGAGCGGACAGTCCGGTGGCTACACCTTC	CAWSGQSGGYTF
TRBJ1-1	TRBD1	TRBV10-3	.	TGTGCCATCAGTGAGCCGACAGGGGCGGGAATGAACACTGAAGCTTTCTTT	CAISEPTGAGMNTEAFF